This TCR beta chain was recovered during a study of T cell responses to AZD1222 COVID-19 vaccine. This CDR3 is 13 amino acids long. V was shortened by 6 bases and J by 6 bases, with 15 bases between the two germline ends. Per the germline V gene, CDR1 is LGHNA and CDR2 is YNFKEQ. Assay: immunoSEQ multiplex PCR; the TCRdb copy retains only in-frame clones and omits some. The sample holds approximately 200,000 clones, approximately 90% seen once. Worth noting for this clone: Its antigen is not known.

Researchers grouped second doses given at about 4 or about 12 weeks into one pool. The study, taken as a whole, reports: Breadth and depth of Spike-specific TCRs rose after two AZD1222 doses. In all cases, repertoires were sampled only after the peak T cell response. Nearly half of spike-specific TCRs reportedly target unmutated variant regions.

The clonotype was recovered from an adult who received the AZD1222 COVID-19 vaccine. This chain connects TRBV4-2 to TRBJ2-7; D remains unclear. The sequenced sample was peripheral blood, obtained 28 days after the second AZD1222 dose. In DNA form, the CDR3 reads TGTGCCAGCAGTTCTCGGGTATGGGGCGAGCAGTACTTC. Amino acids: CASSSRVWGEQYF.